This T cell receptor beta chain was sequenced during a study of blood T cell repertoires in COVID-19. Germline assignment: CDR1 SGHVS and CDR2 FNYEAQ. The CDR3 is 14 amino acids. The V gene lost 2 bases and the J gene lost 6 bases, with 11 bases spanning the gap. Only in-frame clones appear in the TCRdb table, and some are missing; sequencing was by immunoSEQ multiplex PCR. The sample shows approximately 84,000 clones, about 80% of them seen only once. Specimen: peripheral blood. This receptor was identified in a man aged 50-59 years with active or convalescent COVID-19. V is TRBV7-6 and J is TRBJ1-3; D may be TRBD1 (6 bases). The CDR3 coding sequence is TGTGCCAGCAGCTTAATTTCAGGGGAAAACACCATATATTTT. Protein sequence: CASSLISGENTIYF.